Listed below are T cell receptor beta chains from one sample, sequenced in a study of T cell responses to AZD1222 COVID-19 vaccine. Repertoires were generated with immunoSEQ multiplex PCR, while TCRdb's copy carries only in-frame clones and drops some. Among about 120,000 clones listed, around 89% were seen once. Sequencing used peripheral blood, obtained on day 0 of AZD1222 vaccination. These receptors all stem from an adult in good health. Both conserved end residues are part of each CDR3. Fields, in order: V gene, D gene, clone size, J gene, CDR3 DNA, CDR3 protein. The D gene is left open where the match is weak. Clone sizes are given selectively: once, few, many, or a class where the clone is expanded.

>TRBV27|TRBD2|-|TRBJ2-1
TGTGCCAGCAGTTGGCGGGGGGACTCCTACAATGAGCAGTTCTTC
CASSWRGDSYNEQFF
>TRBV12-3/TRBV12-4|-|-|TRBJ2-7
TGTGCCAGCAGACGTTTAGCATCCGGAGAGCAGTACTTC
CASRRLASGEQYF
>TRBV7-2|-|-|TRBJ1-5
TGTGCCAGCAGCTTACAGGGGCCGAGGAGCAATCAGCCCCAGCATTTT
CASSLQGPRSNQPQHF
>TRBV27|TRBD1|-|TRBJ1-2
TGTGCCAGCAGACAAACAGGGGGCGACTATGGCTACACCTTC
CASRQTGGDYGYTF
>TRBV11-2|-|-|TRBJ1-3
TGTGCCAGCAGACCAGCCTCCACAGCTGGAAACACCATATATTTT
CASRPASTAGNTIYF
>TRBV5-1|-|-|TRBJ1-1
TGCGCCAGCAGCTTGGGTTCTGAAGCTTTCTTT
CASSLGSEAFF
>TRBV5-4|-|-|TRBJ2-1
TGTGCCAGCAGCTTGGGGGGGTTTAGGGCTGGAAATGAGCAGTTCTTC
CASSLGGFRAGNEQFF
>TRBV4-2|-|-|TRBJ2-1
TGTGCCAGCAACCAAGATGCAGGGTGGGGTGAGCAGTTCTTC
CASNQDAGWGEQFF
>TRBV4-1|-|-|TRBJ2-2
TGCGCCAGCAGCCAAGTTAAGGGGGAGAACACCGGGGAGCTGTTTTTT
CASSQVKGENTGELFF
>TRBV11-2|TRBD1|-|TRBJ2-5
TGTGCCAGCAGCCCCCAGGTCAGTTCCGGGACAGGAGAGACCCAGTACTTC
CASSPQVSSGTGETQYF
>TRBV27|TRBD1|-|TRBJ2-2
TGTGCCAGCAGTTTATATGGGGACAGGGGGCGTCGTGACACCGGGGAGCTGTTTTTT
CASSLYGDRGRRDTGELFF
>TRBV12-3/TRBV12-4|TRBD1|-|TRBJ1-1
TGTGCCAGCAGTTTTCACAGGGGAGAGGCTTTCTTT
CASSFHRGEAFF
>TRBV7-2|-|-|TRBJ2-7
TGTGCCAGCAGCTTAGCGGGGAGGGGGTACGAGCAGTACTTC
CASSLAGRGYEQYF
>TRBV7-2|TRBD1|-|TRBJ2-7
TGTGCCAGCAGCCCGGGACAGGGTGTTATCTACGAGCAGTACTTC
CASSPGQGVIYEQYF
>TRBV7-2|-|-|TRBJ1-2
TGTGCCAGCAGCTTAGGGCCAGGGCGGGATGGCTACACCTTC
CASSLGPGRDGYTF
>TRBV15|-|few|TRBJ2-7
TGTGCCACCAGCAGAGATCTGGGTTCCTACGAGCAGTACTTC
CATSRDLGSYEQYF
>TRBV6-6|-|-|TRBJ2-7
TGTGCCAGCAGTTACTCGAAACAACTATACGAGCAGTACTTC
CASSYSKQLYEQYF
>TRBV5-4|TRBD2|-|TRBJ2-3
TGTGCCAGCTACGGGACGGCGGGGGGGAAAACAGATACGCAGTATTTT
CASYGTAGGKTDTQYF